The 27 T cell receptor beta chains listed next were all sequenced from one sample in a study of T cell repertoires in cytomegalovirus infection. TCRdb called the reads again in MiXCR, with one record for every CDR3 protein. The sample has roughly 300,000 distinct CDR3 sequences, approximately 9.5% seen once; the top ten hold 3.5% to 4.5%. The sequenced material came from PBMCs. The source of these receptors is a human donor in good health (CMV status not recorded). Some clones in this sample may be carry-over from other donors' samples.

This clonotype has ten or more counts. The rearrangement uses TRBV7-2 and TRBJ1-1; tentatively, D is TRBD1 (6 bases). CDR3 length: 16 amino acids. The V end lost 5 bases, the J end lost 1 base, and 17 bases lay between the germline ends. Germline CDR1 SGHTA, CDR2 FQGNSA. In nucleotides, the CDR3 is TGTGCCAGCAGCCAAGCGGGGGCTACTAGGAACACTGAAGCTTTCTTT. It specifies CASSQAGATRNTEAFF.

The chain joins TRBV7-2 to TRBJ1-1; D unclear. Per germline, CDR1 SGHTA and CDR2 FQGNSA. Trimming shortened V by 5 bases and J by 9 bases, and 16 bases separated the two germline ends. The CDR3 runs to 13 residues. The CDR3 reads CASSPGQGRQAFF. The CDR3 nucleotides are TGTGCCAGCAGCCCGGGTCAAGGGAGGCAAGCTTTCTTT.

In its sample, this clonotype was seen a few times. The chain joins TRBV7-2 to TRBJ2-7; 7 bases align to TRBD1. The CDR3 consists of 14 residues. CDR1 and CDR2 (germline): SGHTA, FQGNSA. After removal of 5 bases from V and 2 bases from J, the junction contained 6 bases not matched to a gene. This chain's CDR3 is CASSARQGPYEQYF. The CDR3 DNA follows: TGTGCCAGCAGCGCCCGACAGGGTCCCTACGAGCAGTACTTC.

This chain joins TRBV11-3 and TRBJ2-1, with a weak D call TRBD1 (6 bases). The CDR3 sequence is 13 residues long. V lost 5 bases, J lost 8 bases, and 13 bases lay in between. Germline V gene lookup returns CDR1 SGHNT and CDR2 YENEEA. In DNA form, the CDR3 reads TGTGCCAGCAGCACACAGGGAGTCCATGAGCAGTTCTTC. Its translation is CASSTQGVHEQFF.

This clonotype has at least ten counts. The V and J genes are TRBV12-3 or TRBV12-4 and TRBJ2-1; a possible D gene is TRBD1 (5 bases). The CDR3 has 13 residues. V shed 2 bases and J shed 9 bases, with 11 bases lying between them. CDR3 nucleotides: TGTGCCAGCAGTTTAAGCAGGGTACGTGAGCAGTTCTTC. Amino acid sequence: CASSLSRVREQFF.

This clonotype was seen ten or more times. The chain is built from TRBV6-1 and TRBJ2-7, with 8 bases fitting TRBD1. Germline CDR1 reads MNHNS; CDR2 reads SASEGT. The CDR3 is made up of 17 amino acids. Germline trimming cut 0 bases from V and 2 bases from J; bases unmatched to any gene: 9. The CDR3 coding sequence is TGTGCCAGCAGTGAAGCGTGGAAGGGACAGGCCCCCTACGAGCAGTACTTC. Translating it yields CASSEAWKGQAPYEQYF.

This chain uses TRBV5-1 with TRBJ1-1, with 7 bases aligning to TRBD1. The CDR3 spans 14 residues. V dropped 4 bases and J dropped 5; count of bases not matched to a gene: 8. The V gene's germline CDR1 is SGHRS and CDR2 YFSETQ. As DNA, the CDR3 is TGCGCCAGCAGCGGGGAGGGGGCATGGACTGAAGCTTTCTTT. Residues: CASSGEGAWTEAFF.

This clonotype has a count of ten or more. The gene calls are TRBV7-6 and TRBJ2-7, with 9 bases matching TRBD1. The CDR3 has 17 residues. Losses at the gene ends were 1 base for V and 2 bases for J; bases not matched to a gene: 9. Per the germline V gene, CDR1 is SGHVS and CDR2 is FNYEAQ. CDR3 sequence (DNA): TGTGCCAGCAGCTTAGTAGCGGCGGACAGGGGTGCCTACGAGCAGTACTTC. Translation: CASSLVAADRGAYEQYF.

The chain employs TRBV4-1 and TRBJ1-2; D unclear. The germline V gene encodes CDR1 MGHRA and CDR2 YSYEKL. V dropped 3 bases and J dropped 3 bases, with 14 bases sitting between them. This CDR3 region has 15 residues. The CDR3: CASSQQLLAYYGYTF. As DNA, the CDR3 is TGCGCCAGCAGCCAGCAACTCCTAGCGTACTATGGCTACACCTTC.

This clonotype has a count of ten or more. The rearrangement joins TRBV7-2 to TRBJ2-2; D gene ambiguous. Germline V gives CDR1 SGHTA, CDR2 FQGNSA. This CDR3 is 16 amino acids long. V was clipped by 1 base and J by 5 bases, with 14 bases between them. CDR3 coding DNA: TGTGCCAGCAGCTTAGACAATAACCTCAGAACCGGGGAGCTGTTTTTT. As protein: CASSLDNNLRTGELFF.

Only a few counts were recorded for this clonotype. Here the CDR3 reads CASSAQTGLSNQPQHF. The CDR3 nucleotides read TGTGCCAGTAGTGCGCAGACAGGGTTGAGCAATCAGCCCCAGCATTTT. The V and J genes are TRBV19 and TRBJ1-5, with 7 positions matching TRBD1. Per the germline V gene, CDR1 is LNHDA and CDR2 is SQIVND (reference sequence). The CDR3 length is 16 residues. Trimming took 5 bases from V and 1 from J; bases not matched to a gene: 8. Full variable domain (remainder filled in from reference TRBV19 and TRBJ1-5): DGGITQSPKYLFRKEGQNVTLSCEQNLNHDAMYWYRQDPGQGLRLIYYSQIVNDFQKGDIAEGYSVSREKKESFPLTVTSAQKNPTAFYLCASSAQTGLSNQPQHFGDGTRLSIL.

This clonotype was counted many times. The chain is built from TRBV6-6 and TRBJ1-5, with 8 bases identical to TRBD1. Germline V lookup: CDR1 MNHNY, CDR2 SVGAGI (reference sequence). CDR3 length: 14 residues. V lost 5 bases and J lost 7; bases outside the gene matches: 7. The CDR3 nucleotides read TGTGCCAGCAGTATTAGGACAGGGAACCAGCCCCAGCATTTT. The encoded protein is CASSIRTGNQPQHF.

This clonotype was seen at least ten times. The chain couples TRBV6-8 to TRBJ2-2, with D possibly TRBD1 on 5 matching bases. This CDR3 has 15 amino acids. Germline CDR1 is MNHGY and CDR2 is SAAAGT. V was pared by 3 bases and J by 5 bases, with 13 bases between. The CDR3 nucleotides are TGTGCCAGCAGTTATACAATTACAGGAACCGGGGAGCTGTTTTTT. It is translated as CASSYTITGTGELFF.

At least ten counts were recorded for this clonotype. The V gene is TRBV28, the J gene TRBJ1-2, with unresolved D. V was cut by 3 bases and J by 8 bases, with 16 bases left in between. CDR1 MDHEN and CDR2 SYDVKM come from the germline V gene. The CDR3 is 14 amino acids. The CDR3 protein is CASSFRGSTEGYTF. CDR3 DNA sequence: TGTGCCAGCAGTTTCCGCGGATCGACGGAGGGCTACACCTTC.

Many counts were recorded for this clonotype. V is TRBV24-1 and J is TRBJ1-2; D not certain. Germline V CDR1 and CDR2: KGHDR, SFDVKD. The germline V and J ends were trimmed by 4 bases and 7 bases, with 15 bases remaining between them. The CDR3 is 14 residues long. CDR3 residues: CATSDRTGMSGYTF. The CDR3 DNA sequence: TGTGCCACCAGTGACAGGACGGGGATGAGTGGCTACACCTTC.

The rearrangement uses TRBV12-3 or TRBV12-4 and TRBJ1-5, with D unresolved. There are 13 residues in the CDR3. Trimming took 3 bases from V and 5 from J, leaving 8 bases between them. CDR3 residues: CASSLGKHQPQHF. CDR3 bases: TGTGCCAGCAGTTTGGGGAAGCATCAGCCCCAGCATTTT.

There are many counts of this clonotype. The V call is TRBV7-2, the J call TRBJ2-1; TRBD2 aligns across 16 bases. The CDR3 is made up of 20 amino acids. Germline lookup yields CDR1 SGHTA and CDR2 FQGNSA. The V segment lost 5 bases and the J segment 10 bases; nucleotides outside the gene matches: 20. In DNA, the CDR3 is TGTGCCAGCAGCCGGCTTCGGGTGGGGACCGGGACTAGCGGGGGGGGAGAGCAGTTCTTC. This codes for CASSRLRVGTGTSGGGEQFF.

This clonotype was counted a few times. This rearrangement joins TRBV7-4 to TRBJ2-7; either TRBD1 or TRBD2 may fit D (5 bases each). Germline V gene lookup returns CDR1 SGHVT and CDR2 SQSDAQ. This CDR3 has 14 residues. Trimming left V 5 bases short and J 6 bases short, with 17 bases between. The CDR3 DNA is TGTGCCAGCAGCGGGGGTTCCTACACGGGCGAGCAGTACTTC. Protein: CASSGGSYTGEQYF.

The V and J genes are TRBV6-2 or TRBV6-3 and TRBJ2-5; TRBD1 is a possible D gene (5 bases). There are 14 residues in the CDR3. V was pared by 3 bases and J by 4 bases, with 12 bases between. Germline V CDR1 and CDR2: MNHEY, SVGEGT. In nucleotides, the CDR3 is TGTGCCAGCAGTTATCGGCAGGGTGTAGAGACCCAGTACTTC. It encodes CASSYRQGVETQYF.

This clonotype was counted between two and nine times. The chain recombines TRBV12-3 or TRBV12-4 with TRBJ1-5; D is perhaps TRBD1 (6 bases). This CDR3 is 17 amino acids long. Trimming left V 6 bases short and J 5 bases short, with 23 bases between. CDR3 sequence (DNA): TGTGCCAGCAGGGCCGTTGGGGGCAGGGGAGGGGATCAGCCCCAGCATTTT. This encodes CASRAVGGRGGDQPQHF.

The rearrangement joins TRBV6-2 or TRBV6-3 to TRBJ2-4; D perhaps matches TRBD2 (5 bases). V lost 11 bases, J lost 6 bases, and 11 bases lay in between. Germline V gives CDR1 MNHEY, CDR2 SVGEGT. This CDR3 spans 11 amino acids. DNA for the CDR3: TGTGCCGCTACCGCGGGAAACATTCAGTACTTC. This codes for CAATAGNIQYF.

A few counts support this clonotype. V is TRBV20-1 and J is TRBJ2-1; 13 bases match TRBD2. The CDR3 covers 14 residues. With 5 bases clipped from V and 7 bases from J, the junction kept 5 bases outside the gene matches. Germline values: CDR1 DFQATT, CDR2 SNEGSKA (reference sequence). This CDR3 reads CSAGLAGEENEQFF. CDR3 nucleotide sequence: TGCAGTGCTGGACTAGCGGGAGAGGAGAATGAGCAGTTCTTC.

Many counts were recorded for this clonotype. This chain uses TRBV7-2 with TRBJ2-2; TRBD2 matches 9 bases. V was pared by 5 bases and J by 6 bases, with 7 bases of the junction left unmatched. The germline V gene has CDR1 SGHTA and CDR2 FQGNSA. There are 15 residues in the CDR3. CDR3 loop: CASSPAGGWAGELFF. CDR3 sequence (DNA): TGTGCCAGCAGCCCAGCGGGAGGATGGGCCGGGGAGCTGTTTTTT.

The rearrangement joins TRBV6-2 or TRBV6-3 to TRBJ2-1; TRBD1 agrees at 9 bases. The CDR3 extends over 18 amino acids. V gave up 4 bases and J gave up 9 bases; unmatched junction bases: 19. The germline V gene encodes CDR1 MNHEY and CDR2 SVGEGT. CDR3 in amino acids: CASSSIRWDRDGHFEQFF. The CDR3 nucleotides are TGTGCCAGCAGTTCTATTAGATGGGACAGGGACGGGCACTTTGAGCAGTTCTTC.

This clonotype has at least ten counts. V and J are TRBV7-3 and TRBJ2-5; no clear D gene. The ends were cut back, 6 bases at V and 5 bases at J, with 10 bases in the middle. CDR3 length: 12 residues. Germline CDR1 reads SGHTA; CDR2 reads FQGTGA. The CDR3 nucleotides are TGTGCCAGCAGTCCTAACGGGGAGACCCAGTACTTC. It yields the protein CASSPNGETQYF. Full variable domain (outside the CDR3, taken from reference TRBV7-3 and TRBJ2-5): GAGVSQTPSNKVTEKGKYVELRCDPISGHTALYWYRQSLGQGPEFLIYFQGTGAADDSGLPNDRFFAVRPEGSVSTLKIQRTERGDSAVYLCASSPNGETQYFGPGTRLLVL.

This clonotype was recorded many times. The chain employs TRBV7-2 and TRBJ1-3; perhaps TRBD1 as D (6 bases). V lost 5 bases to trimming and J lost 0 bases, with 14 bases between them. The CDR3 length is 16 residues. CDR1 is SGHTA and CDR2 is FQGNSA in the germline V gene. The CDR3 DNA sequence: TGTGCCAGCAGCCGTAATACAGGGTTCTCTGGAAACACCATATATTTT. It specifies CASSRNTGFSGNTIYF.

The chain uses TRBV19 and TRBJ1-2; no definite D call. The CDR3 runs 14 residues. V was pared by 8 bases and J by 2 bases, with 15 bases between. CDR1 is LNHDA, CDR2 SQIVND, per germline (reference sequence). The CDR3 reads CASRGTDYNYGYTF. The CDR3 nucleotides read TGTGCCAGTCGCGGTACAGACTACAACTATGGCTACACCTTC.